Listed below are T cell receptor beta chains from one sample, sequenced in a study of CD8 T cells in Susac syndrome. Via MiXCR, TCRdb re-called the immunoSEQ multiplex PCR reads, giving one row per CDR3 protein. The profile shows about 71,000 distinct CDR3 sequences, about 92% of them singletons. Sequences were obtained from CD4+ T cells from PBMCs. The receptors were gathered from a human donor with Susac syndrome. Each CDR3 is given with its conserved first and last residue. D genes are given only for firm matches. Clone size, where shown, is once, few, many, or a class for clones that have expanded.

V gene: TRBV7-8; clone size: NA; J gene: TRBJ2-4; D gene: NA; CDR3 protein: CASSFRGLAKNIQYF; CDR3 DNA: TGTGCCAGCAGCTTCAGGGGTCTAGCCAAAAACATTCAGTACTTC
V gene: TRBV20-1; clone size: NA; J gene: TRBJ1-2; D gene: TRBD1; CDR3 protein: CSARETGQDYSYGYTF; CDR3 DNA: TGCAGTGCTAGAGAAACCGGACAGGATTACTCTTATGGCTACACCTTC
V gene: TRBV6-5; clone size: once; J gene: TRBJ1-2; D gene: NA; CDR3 protein: CASSYSPAGGYGYTF; CDR3 DNA: TGTGCCAGCAGTTACTCCCCGGCGGGCGGCTATGGCTACACCTTC
V gene: TRBV18; clone size: NA; J gene: TRBJ2-3; D gene: NA; CDR3 protein: CASSPDRASTDTQYF; CDR3 DNA: TGTGCCAGCTCCCCGGACAGAGCTAGCACAGATACGCAGTATTTT
V gene: TRBV18; clone size: NA; J gene: TRBJ2-4; D gene: NA; CDR3 protein: CASSPPAAKNIQYF; CDR3 DNA: TGTGCCAGCTCACCACCCGCGGCCAAAAACATTCAGTACTTC
V gene: TRBV20-1; clone size: NA; J gene: TRBJ1-2; D gene: NA; CDR3 protein: CSYLDGRRGYTF; CDR3 DNA: TGCAGTTACCTGGATGGCCGTCGAGGCTACACCTTC
V gene: TRBV18; clone size: NA; J gene: TRBJ2-5; D gene: TRBD2; CDR3 protein: CASSPPSGGARTQYF; CDR3 DNA: TGTGCCAGCTCACCCCCTAGCGGGGGGGCTCGGACCCAGTACTTC
V gene: TRBV12-3/TRBV12-4; clone size: NA; J gene: TRBJ2-3; D gene: NA; CDR3 protein: CASSWGNTDTQYF; CDR3 DNA: TGTGCCAGCAGTTGGGGGAACACAGATACGCAGTATTTT
V gene: TRBV6-5; clone size: NA; J gene: TRBJ1-1; D gene: TRBD1; CDR3 protein: CASRIQGVRTEAFF; CDR3 DNA: TGTGCCAGCAGAATACAGGGGGTGAGGACTGAAGCTTTCTTT
V gene: TRBV5-1; clone size: NA; J gene: TRBJ1-1; D gene: NA; CDR3 protein: CASSLAGFQDTEAFF; CDR3 DNA: TGCGCCAGCAGCTTGGCCGGATTCCAGGACACTGAAGCTTTCTTT
V gene: TRBV2; clone size: once; J gene: TRBJ1-4; D gene: NA; CDR3 protein: CASSGEWREKLFF; CDR3 DNA: TGTGCCAGCAGTGGCGAGTGGCGTGAAAAACTGTTTTTT
V gene: TRBV2; clone size: NA; J gene: TRBJ1-1; D gene: NA; CDR3 protein: CASMTDMNTEAFF; CDR3 DNA: TGTGCCAGCATGACGGATATGAACACTGAAGCTTTCTTT
V gene: TRBV5-1; clone size: NA; J gene: TRBJ1-4; D gene: NA; CDR3 protein: CASSSDRRLHEKLFF; CDR3 DNA: TGCGCCAGCAGTAGTGACAGGAGACTACATGAAAAACTGTTTTTT
V gene: TRBV14; clone size: NA; J gene: TRBJ2-5; D gene: NA; CDR3 protein: CASSQDLGWGQETQYF; CDR3 DNA: TGTGCCAGCAGCCAAGATCTGGGATGGGGCCAAGAGACCCAGTACTTC
V gene: TRBV28; clone size: NA; J gene: TRBJ2-5; D gene: NA; CDR3 protein: CASSLSDQPVSQYF; CDR3 DNA: TGTGCCAGCAGTTTATCGGACCAGCCTGTGTCCCAGTACTTC
V gene: TRBV30; clone size: NA; J gene: TRBJ1-4; D gene: TRBD1; CDR3 protein: CAWSAQGAGEKLFF; CDR3 DNA: TGTGCCTGGAGTGCACAGGGGGCTGGCGAAAAACTGTTTTTT
V gene: TRBV14; clone size: NA; J gene: TRBJ2-5; D gene: NA; CDR3 protein: CASSQGVKVSLWETQYF; CDR3 DNA: TGTGCCAGCAGCCAAGGCGTCAAGGTCAGCCTTTGGGAGACCCAGTACTTC
V gene: TRBV2; clone size: few; J gene: TRBJ2-7; D gene: NA; CDR3 protein: CASSELRGTYEQYF; CDR3 DNA: TGTGCCAGCAGTGAACTACGGGGAACCTACGAGCAGTACTTC